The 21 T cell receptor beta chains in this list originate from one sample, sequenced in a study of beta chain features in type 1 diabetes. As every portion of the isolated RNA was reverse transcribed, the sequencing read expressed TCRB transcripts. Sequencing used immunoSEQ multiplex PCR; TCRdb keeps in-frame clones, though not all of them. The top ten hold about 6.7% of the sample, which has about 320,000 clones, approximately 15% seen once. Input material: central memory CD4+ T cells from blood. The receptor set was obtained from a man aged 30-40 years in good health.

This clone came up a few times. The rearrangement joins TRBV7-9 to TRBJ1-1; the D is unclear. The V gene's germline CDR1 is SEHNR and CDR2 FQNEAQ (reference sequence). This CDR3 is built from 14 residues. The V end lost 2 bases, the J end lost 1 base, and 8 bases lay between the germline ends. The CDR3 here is CASSLTTGNTEAFF. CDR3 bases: TGTGCCAGCAGCTTAACTACGGGGAACACTGAAGCTTTCTTT.

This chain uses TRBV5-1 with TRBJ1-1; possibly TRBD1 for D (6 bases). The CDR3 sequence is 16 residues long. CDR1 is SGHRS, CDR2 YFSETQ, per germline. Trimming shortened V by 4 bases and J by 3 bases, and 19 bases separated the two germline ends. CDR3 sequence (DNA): TGCGCCAGCAGCCCGACTGTAGGGGGTCCGGACACTGAAGCTTTCTTT. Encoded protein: CASSPTVGGPDTEAFF.

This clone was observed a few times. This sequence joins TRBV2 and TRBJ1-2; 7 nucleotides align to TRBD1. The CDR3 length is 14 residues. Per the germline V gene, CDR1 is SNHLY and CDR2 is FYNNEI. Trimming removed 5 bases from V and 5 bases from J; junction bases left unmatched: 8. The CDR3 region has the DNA TGTGCCAGCAGTTCGGCCGGGACAGAGTATGGCTACACCTTC. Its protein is CASSSAGTEYGYTF.

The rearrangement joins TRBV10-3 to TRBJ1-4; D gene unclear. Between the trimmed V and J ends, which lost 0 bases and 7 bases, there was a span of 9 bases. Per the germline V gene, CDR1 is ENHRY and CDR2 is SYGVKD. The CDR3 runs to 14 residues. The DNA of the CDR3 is TGTGCCATCAGTGAGTCGGGCGGTGGTGAAAAACTGTTTTTT. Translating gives CAISESGGGEKLFF.

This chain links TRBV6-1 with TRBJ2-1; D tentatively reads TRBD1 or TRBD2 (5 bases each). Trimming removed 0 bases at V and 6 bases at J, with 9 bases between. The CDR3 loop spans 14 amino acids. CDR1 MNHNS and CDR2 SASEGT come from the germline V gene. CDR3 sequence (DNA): TGTGCCAGCAGTGAAGCGGGGGTGCGCAATGAGCAGTTCTTC. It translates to CASSEAGVRNEQFF.

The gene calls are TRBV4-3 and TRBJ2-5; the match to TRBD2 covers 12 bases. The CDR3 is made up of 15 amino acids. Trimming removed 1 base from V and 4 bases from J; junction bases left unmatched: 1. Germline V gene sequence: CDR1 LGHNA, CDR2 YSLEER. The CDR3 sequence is CASSQVGLAGETQYF. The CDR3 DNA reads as TGCGCCAGCAGCCAAGTGGGACTAGCGGGAGAGACCCAGTACTTC.

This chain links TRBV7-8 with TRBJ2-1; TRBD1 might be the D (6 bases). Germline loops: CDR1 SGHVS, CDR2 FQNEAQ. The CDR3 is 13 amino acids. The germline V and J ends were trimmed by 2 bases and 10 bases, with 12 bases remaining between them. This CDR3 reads CASSLLSGVEQFF. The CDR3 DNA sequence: TGTGCCAGCAGCTTATTATCAGGGGTCGAGCAGTTCTTC.

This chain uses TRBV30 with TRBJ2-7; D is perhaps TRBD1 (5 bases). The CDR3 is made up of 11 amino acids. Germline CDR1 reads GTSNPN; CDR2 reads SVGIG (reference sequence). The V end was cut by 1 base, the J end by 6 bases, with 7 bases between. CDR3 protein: CAWSGGSEQYV. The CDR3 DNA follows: TGTGCCTGGAGTGGGGGCTCCGAGCAGTACGTC.

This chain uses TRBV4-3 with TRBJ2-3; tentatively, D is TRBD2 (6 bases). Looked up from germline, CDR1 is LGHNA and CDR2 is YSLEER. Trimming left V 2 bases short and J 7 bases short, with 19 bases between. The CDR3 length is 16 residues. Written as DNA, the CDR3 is TGCGCCAGCAGCCAAAAGGAGGGCTGGGGCACGAATACGCAGTATTTT. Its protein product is CASSQKEGWGTNTQYF.

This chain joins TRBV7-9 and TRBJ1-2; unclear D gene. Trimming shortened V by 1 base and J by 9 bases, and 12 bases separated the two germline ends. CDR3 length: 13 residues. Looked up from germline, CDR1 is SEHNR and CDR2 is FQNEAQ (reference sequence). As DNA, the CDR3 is TGTGCCAGCAGCTTAGAAGGTAAAGGACGCTACACCTTC. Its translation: CASSLEGKGRYTF. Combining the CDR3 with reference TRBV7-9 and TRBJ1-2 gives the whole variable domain DTGVSQNPRHKITKRGQNVTFRCDPISEHNRLYWYRQTLGQGPEFLTYFQNEAQLEKSRLLSDRFSAERPKGSFSTLEIQRTEQGDSAMYLCASSLEGKGRYTFGSGTRLTVV.

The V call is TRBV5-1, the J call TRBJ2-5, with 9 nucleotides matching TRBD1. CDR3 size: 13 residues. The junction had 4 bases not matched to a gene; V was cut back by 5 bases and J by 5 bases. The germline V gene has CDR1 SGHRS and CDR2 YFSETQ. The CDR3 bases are TGCGCCAGCAGAAGGACAGGGGACGAGACCCAGTACTTC. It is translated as CASRRTGDETQYF.

The CDR3 DNA reads TGTGCCAGCACCAGCCCCGACAGGGCTGTGGGTGGCTACACCTTC. Protein sequence: CASTSPDRAVGGYTF. The chain uses TRBV6-6 and TRBJ1-2, with 7 bases aligning to TRBD1. Looked up from germline, CDR1 is MNHNY and CDR2 is SVGAGI (reference sequence). The junction had 15 bases not matched to a gene; V was cut back by 7 bases and J by 7 bases. The CDR3 contains 15 residues.

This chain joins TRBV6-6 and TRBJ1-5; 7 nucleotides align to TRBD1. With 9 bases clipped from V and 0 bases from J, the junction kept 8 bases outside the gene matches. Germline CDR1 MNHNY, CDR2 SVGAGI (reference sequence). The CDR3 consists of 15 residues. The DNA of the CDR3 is TGTGCCAGTATCCAGGGACAGAATAGCAATCAGCCCCAGCATTTT. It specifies CASIQGQNSNQPQHF.

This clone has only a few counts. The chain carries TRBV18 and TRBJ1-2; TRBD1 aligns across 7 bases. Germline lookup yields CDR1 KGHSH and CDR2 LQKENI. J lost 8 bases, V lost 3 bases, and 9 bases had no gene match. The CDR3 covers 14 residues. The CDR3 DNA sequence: TGTGCCAGCTCACCTGAACAGGGGTCATGGGGCTACACCTTC. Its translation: CASSPEQGSWGYTF.

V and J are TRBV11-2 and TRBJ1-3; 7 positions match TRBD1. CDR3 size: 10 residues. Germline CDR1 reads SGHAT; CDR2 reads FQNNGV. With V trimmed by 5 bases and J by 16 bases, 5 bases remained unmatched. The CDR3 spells CASSARDSYF. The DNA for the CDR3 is TGTGCCAGCAGCGCCCGGGACAGTTATTTT.

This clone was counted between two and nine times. The CDR3, as DNA: TGTGCCAGCAGCGTAGTTCCGACAGGGACTAAAAACATTCAGTACTTC. This sequence encodes CASSVVPTGTKNIQYF. The rearrangement joins TRBV9 to TRBJ2-4; D is possibly TRBD1 (7 bases). The germline CDR1 and CDR2 sequences are SGDLS and YYNGEE. This CDR3 is 16 amino acids long. Trimming cost V 0 bases and J 4 bases, with 14 bases left between them.

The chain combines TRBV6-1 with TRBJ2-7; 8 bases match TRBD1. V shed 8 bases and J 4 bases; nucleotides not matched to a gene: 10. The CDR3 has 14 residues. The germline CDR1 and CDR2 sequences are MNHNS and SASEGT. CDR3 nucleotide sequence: TGTGCCAGCCTCCCAGAGACAGGGGCTTACGAGCAGTACGTC. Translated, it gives CASLPETGAYEQYV.

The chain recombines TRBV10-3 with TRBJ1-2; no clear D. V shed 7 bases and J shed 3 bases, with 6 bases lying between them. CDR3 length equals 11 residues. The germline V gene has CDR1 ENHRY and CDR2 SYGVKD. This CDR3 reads CAIKEDYGYTF. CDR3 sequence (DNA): TGTGCCATCAAGGAGGACTATGGCTACACCTTC.

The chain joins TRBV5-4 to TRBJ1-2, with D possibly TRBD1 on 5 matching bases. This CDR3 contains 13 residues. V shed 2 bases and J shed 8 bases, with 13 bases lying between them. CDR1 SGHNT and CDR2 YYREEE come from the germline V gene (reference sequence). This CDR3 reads CASSLVGPGGYTF. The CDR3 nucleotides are TGTGCCAGCAGCTTAGTGGGGCCTGGAGGCTACACCTTC. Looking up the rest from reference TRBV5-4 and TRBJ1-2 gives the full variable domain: ETGVTQSPTHLIKTRGQQVTLRCSSQSGHNTVSWYQQALGQGPQFIFQYYREEENGRGNFPPRFSGLQFPNYSSELNVNALELDDSALYLCASSLVGPGGYTFGSGTRLTVV.

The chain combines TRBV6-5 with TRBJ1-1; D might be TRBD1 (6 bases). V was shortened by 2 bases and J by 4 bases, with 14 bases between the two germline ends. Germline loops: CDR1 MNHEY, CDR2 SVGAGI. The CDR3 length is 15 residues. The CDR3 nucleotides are TGTGCCAGCAGTTACCGACGGAGGGGGACCACTGAAGCTTTCTTT. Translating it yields CASSYRRRGTTEAFF.

The CDR3 nucleotides are TGTGCCAGCAGCTTGGCCATTGACAGGGAGGCCAAAAACATTCAGTACTTC. It is translated as CASSLAIDREAKNIQYF. This chain uses TRBV5-5 with TRBJ2-4, with TRBD1 identical over 7 bases. Trimming took 0 bases from V and 1 from J; bases not matched to a gene: 7. Germline CDR1 is SGHKS and CDR2 is YYEKEE (reference sequence). The CDR3 is made up of 17 amino acids.